The 14 T cell receptor beta chains given below trace back to one sample, sequenced in a study of T cell changes during pregnancy in multiple sclerosis. The data were produced by immunoSEQ multiplex PCR, yet TCRdb's version contains in-frame clones alone and is incomplete. Of around 80,000 clones listed, about 93% are singletons. This sample comprised peripheral blood, obtained in the second trimester of pregnancy. These receptors were taken from a female donor in good health, enrolled as a control in a pregnancy study.

The chain employs TRBV4-1 and TRBJ1-2, with TRBD1 matching over 10 bases. Germline lookup yields CDR1 MGHRA and CDR2 YSYEKL. The CDR3 length is 18 residues. V was pared by 3 bases and J by 0 bases, with 10 bases of the junction left unmatched. For the CDR3, the DNA is TGCGCCAGCAGCCAGAGTAGGGACAGGGGTGGTCCTAACTATGGCTACACCTTC. The encoded protein is CASSQSRDRGGPNYGYTF.

The chain links TRBV15 to TRBJ2-3, with D possibly matching TRBD1 (5 bases). The V end lost 0 bases, the J end lost 0 bases, and 13 bases lay between the germline ends. Germline values: CDR1 LNHNV, CDR2 YYDKDF (reference sequence). CDR3 length equals 17 residues. DNA for the CDR3: TGTGCCACCAGCAGAGACTCGCCAGGGTCTAGCACAGATACGCAGTATTTT. This codes for CATSRDSPGSSTDTQYF.

This chain links TRBV5-1 with TRBJ2-4; 7 bases match TRBD2. Germline V lookup: CDR1 SGHRS, CDR2 YFSETQ. The CDR3 spans 15 residues. The V and J ends lost 4 bases and 4 bases, in that order; junction bases with no gene match: 8. As DNA, the CDR3 is TGCGCCAGCAGCCTGGAGGCTAGCGGAAAAAACATTCAGTACTTC. Protein product: CASSLEASGKNIQYF.

The rearrangement joins TRBV5-6 to TRBJ2-7; 7 nucleotides agree with TRBD1. V was clipped by 4 bases and J by 2 bases; unmatched bases: 6. Germline-derived CDR1 and CDR2 are SGHDT and YYEEEE. The CDR3 loop spans 14 amino acids. Here the CDR3 DNA reads TGTGCCAGCAGCACCCGGGACAGCCCCTACGAGCAGTACTTC. Translating it yields CASSTRDSPYEQYF.

A note on this clone: Relative to the germline gene, one junction end is altered; a read error may explain this. The V call is TRBV18, the J call TRBJ2-5, with 10 nucleotides matching TRBD1. The length of the CDR3 is 15 residues. From germline, CDR1 is KGHSH and CDR2 LQKENI. The CDR3 sequence: CASSLSDRGSEAQYF. For the CDR3, the DNA is TGTGCCAGCTCACTATCGGACAGGGGGTCAGAGGCCCAGTACTTC. The full variable domain, its missing parts supplied by reference TRBV18 and TRBJ2-5, is NAGVMQNPRHLVRRRGQEARLRCSPMKGHSHVYWYRQLPEEGLKFMVYLQKENIIDESGMPKERFSAEFPKEGPSILRIQQVVRGDSAAYFCASSLSDRGSEAQYFGPGTRLLVL.

In nucleotides, the CDR3 is TGCGCCAGCAGCTTTGTCGGGGGTTTCTCTGGAAACACCATATATTTT. Residues: CASSFVGGFSGNTIYF. The chain carries TRBV5-1 and TRBJ1-3, with D maybe TRBD1 (5 bases). This CDR3 is 16 amino acids long. Trimming shortened V by 2 bases and J by 0 bases, and 12 bases separated the two germline ends. Looked up from germline, CDR1 is SGHRS and CDR2 is YFSETQ.

The chain has TRBV6-4 and TRBJ1-2, with D perhaps TRBD1 (6 bases). Germline CDR1 reads MRHNA; CDR2 reads SNTAGT. V was pared by 6 bases and J by 5 bases, with 25 bases between. The CDR3 sequence is 17 residues long. CDR3 region: CASSDTQMTGRKYGYTF. The CDR3 DNA reads as TGTGCCAGCAGCGACACTCAAATGACAGGAAGAAAGTATGGCTACACCTTC.

This chain uses TRBV2 with TRBJ2-7, with TRBD2 identical over 7 bases. Trimming cost V 4 bases and J 5 bases; bases outside gene matches: 14. Germline CDR1 SNHLY, CDR2 FYNNEI. This CDR3 contains 16 residues. CDR3 sequence reads: CASSGSLAGVIDEQYF. CDR3 coding DNA: TGTGCCAGCAGTGGGTCACTGGCGGGAGTAATAGACGAGCAGTACTTC.

The chain recombines TRBV5-1 with TRBJ2-3, with TRBD2 as a possible D gene (6 bases). CDR1 and CDR2 from the germline V gene are SGHRS and YFSETQ. This CDR3 has 15 amino acids. Deletions cut 4 bases from V and 2 bases from J, with 14 bases between. CDR3 bases: TGCGCCAGCAGCGACCGACTAGGCTACACAGATACGCAGTATTTT. Its protein product is CASSDRLGYTDTQYF.

This rearrangement joins TRBV12-5 to TRBJ2-7; tentative D call: TRBD1 (5 bases). Germline V gene data show CDR1 as LGHNT and CDR2 as FRNRAP. The CDR3 loop spans 13 amino acids. V gave up 7 bases and J gave up 0 bases, with 10 bases separating them. The CDR3 region is CASAQDSSYEQYF. CDR3 coding DNA: TGTGCTAGTGCCCAAGACAGCTCCTACGAGCAGTACTTC.

CDR3 sequence (DNA): TGTGCCAGCAGCCAAGATCTGGGACTAGCGGGAGGGCCGAACAATGAGCAGTTCTTC. This encodes CASSQDLGLAGGPNNEQFF. The genes are TRBV14 and TRBJ2-1; 16 bases are a match to TRBD2. The trim removed 0 bases at V and 5 bases at J, leaving 7 bases unmatched. The CDR3 is made up of 19 amino acids. The germline V gene has CDR1 SGHDN and CDR2 FVKESK.

This clone was counted a single time. The chain couples TRBV7-2 to TRBJ2-7, with D perhaps TRBD1 (8 bases). Germline lookup yields CDR1 SGHTA and CDR2 FQGNSA. The CDR3 runs 15 residues. Trimming pared 1 base from V and 4 bases from J, leaving 14 bases between. The CDR3 loop reads CASSLVPQGGYEQYF. The CDR3, as DNA: TGTGCCAGCAGCTTAGTCCCACAGGGGGGGTACGAGCAGTACTTC.

The chain links TRBV2 to TRBJ1-2, with TRBD1 as a possible D gene (6 bases). V lost 3 bases and J 8 bases, leaving 13 bases between the germline ends. The CDR3 totals 13 residues. Germline loops: CDR1 SNHLY, CDR2 FYNNEI. CDR3 sequence reads: CASSDRGGGGYTF. Here the CDR3 DNA reads TGTGCCAGCAGTGATCGTGGGGGCGGAGGCTACACCTTC.

This rearrangement joins TRBV27 to TRBJ2-7, with 7 bases identical to TRBD1. Germline loops: CDR1 MNHEY, CDR2 SMNVEV (reference sequence). Losses at the gene ends were 5 bases for V and 3 bases for J; bases not matched to a gene: 4. The CDR3 runs to 13 residues. Here the CDR3 reads CASSPRQGYEQYF. CDR3 sequence (DNA): TGTGCCAGCAGTCCCCGACAGGGCTACGAGCAGTACTTC.